The entry below gives a single TCR beta chain sequence along with its context. Its target is not known. The CDR3 has 16 amino acids. Looked up from germline, CDR1 is SGDLS and CDR2 is YYNGEE. With 4 bases clipped from V and 2 bases from J, the junction kept 5 bases outside the gene matches. The source of the sample is a study of cytomegalovirus exposure and HLA in healthy donors. Whole-study results and caveats: A reported reduction in N-insertions relative to the roughly 610-donor mean was seen in an Asian-associated ancestry cluster in a later analysis. Later analysis identified several of the most significant clusters that appeared linked to common viral pathogens.

The PCR used 60 Vbeta and 13 Jbeta primers. In the source study's methods: Approximately 12 million of around 85 million unique TCR beta chains were shared, per a later count. Profiled with immunoSEQ multiplex PCR; TCRdb holds only in-frame clones, not every one. Clonal size and the V and J genes are those of that table, whereas D and trimming came from the DNA. The sample has fewer than 250,000 clones; about three quarters are singletons. The clonotype comes from a middle-aged woman in good health and CMV-seronegative. The chain is built from TRBV9 and TRBJ2-2; 10 nucleotides align to TRBD2. Sequenced input: PBMCs. CDR3 bases: TGTGCCAGCAGCCTCAGCGGGAGGGGCAACACCGGGGAGCTGTTTTTT. This gives the protein CASSLSGRGNTGELFF.